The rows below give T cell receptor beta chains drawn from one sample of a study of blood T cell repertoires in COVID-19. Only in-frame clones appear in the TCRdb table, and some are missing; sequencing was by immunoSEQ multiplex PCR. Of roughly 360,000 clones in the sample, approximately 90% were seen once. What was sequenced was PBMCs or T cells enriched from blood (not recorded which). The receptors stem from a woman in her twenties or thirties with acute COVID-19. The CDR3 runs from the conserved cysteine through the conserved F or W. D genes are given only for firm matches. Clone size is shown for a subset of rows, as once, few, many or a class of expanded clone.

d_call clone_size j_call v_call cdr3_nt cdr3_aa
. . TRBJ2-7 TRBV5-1 TGCGCCAGCAGCTTGGCGCCAGGTGATAACTCCTACGAGCAGTACTTC CASSLAPGDNSYEQYF
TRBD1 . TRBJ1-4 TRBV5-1 TGCGCCAGCAGCTTAGCCAGGGGGCGGGAAAAACTGTTTTTT CASSLARGREKLFF
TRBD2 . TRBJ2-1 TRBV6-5 TGTGCCAGCAGTCATCTTCAAGGACTAGCCCACTTACAGTTCTTC CASSHLQGLAHLQFF
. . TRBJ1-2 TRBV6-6 TGTGCCAGCAGTTACTTAGGCAGGGCCCGATATGGCTACACCTTC CASSYLGRARYGYTF
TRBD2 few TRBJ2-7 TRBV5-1 TGCGCCAGCAGCTTGGGGTTTGCGGGGGGGCCGAATGAGCAGTACTTC CASSLGFAGGPNEQYF
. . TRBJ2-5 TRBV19 TGTGCCAGTAGTATTGGGGGGGCGAACCGAGAGACCCAGTACTTC CASSIGGANRETQYF
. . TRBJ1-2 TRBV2 TGTGCCAGCACCCAAGGCGGGCGGGGGTTTGGCTACACCTTC CASTQGGRGFGYTF
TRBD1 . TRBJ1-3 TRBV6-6 TGTGCCAGCAGCTATGCCTATGCCGGGACAGGGTCCTCTGGAAACACCATATATTTT CASSYAYAGTGSSGNTIYF
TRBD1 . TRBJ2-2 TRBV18 TGTGCCAGCTCACCAACGCGACAGGGCGCCACCGGGGAGCTGTTTTTT CASSPTRQGATGELFF
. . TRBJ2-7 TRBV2 TGTGCCAGCAGGAGGGTTATCTCCGAGCAGTACTTC CASRRVISEQYF
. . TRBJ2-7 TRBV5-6 TGTGCCAGCAGCTTATGGCAGGCCTACTACGAGCAGTACTTC CASSLWQAYYEQYF
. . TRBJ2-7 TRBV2 TGTGCCAGCAAGGATCTTGGGGCCACCTACGAGCAGTACTTC CASKDLGATYEQYF
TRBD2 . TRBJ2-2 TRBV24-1 TGTGCCACCAGTGAGAGCGGGGGGGCGTATCAGGCCGGGGAGCTGTTTTTT CATSESGGAYQAGELFF
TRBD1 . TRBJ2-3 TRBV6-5 TGTGCCAGCGGACAGGGGGATCGCACAGATACGCAGTATTTT CASGQGDRTDTQYF
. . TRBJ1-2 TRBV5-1 TGCGCCAGCAGCTTGTTCCAGGCGGAGGATGGCTACACCTTC CASSLFQAEDGYTF
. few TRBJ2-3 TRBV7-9 TGTGCCAGCAGCTACCTAGGCGGGGTGGGGACAGATACGCAGTATTTT CASSYLGGVGTDTQYF
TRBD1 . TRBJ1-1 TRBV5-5 TGTGCCAGCAGCTCCTTGACAGGGGACGTCACTGAAGCTTTCTTT CASSSLTGDVTEAFF
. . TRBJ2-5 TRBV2 TGTGCCAGCAGTGTCTTAGCCGTTGAGACCCAGTACTTC CASSVLAVETQYF